This TCR beta chain was identified during a study of Ad26.COV2.S vaccination and SARS-CoV-2 variants. At the level of the study: By the intramuscular route, Ad26.COV2.S was given once, or twice 56 days apart. Study results and caveats: Whether participants received vaccine or placebo, their non-spike TCR breadth was similar. Spike-specific TCR breadth was greater in vaccine than placebo recipients.

Noted treatment: some 20 received Ad26.COV2.S at low or high dose, single or two shots; 5 received placebo; per-sample allocation not given. Sampling happened 63 days after the first vaccine or placebo injection. Wuhan-strain spike was delivered by a replication-incompetent Ad26 vector. As concerns this clone: What it binds is not known.

Germline assignment: CDR1 MNHEY and CDR2 SVGAGI. Trimming cost V 7 bases and J 2 bases; bases outside gene matches: 4. The CDR3 sequence is 15 residues long. Clones were read by immunoSEQ multiplex PCR, and TCRdb kept only the in-frame ones, dropping some. The sample records hundreds of thousands of clones, 89% being singletons. This clonotype originated in a person between 18 and 59 years old who received the Ad26.COV2.S COVID-19 vaccine or a placebo. The rearrangement joins TRBV6-5 to TRBJ2-3, with 12 bases lining up with TRBD2. Sequences were derived from peripheral blood, sampled in a trial of Ad26.COV2.S vaccine versus placebo. The CDR3 sequence: CASKGLAGLTDTQYF. The CDR3 bases are TGTGCCAGCAAAGGACTAGCGGGGCTCACAGATACGCAGTATTTT.